The T cell receptor (beta chain) described here comes from a study of PD-1 blockade in classical Hodgkin lymphoma. Study outcomes and limitations: Baseline TCR diversity was reportedly lower in newly diagnosed patients than in healthy donors. It was reported as lower still in relapsed/refractory patients.

All patients relapsed after autologous stem cell transplantation, and brentuximab vedotin exposure varied. As regards this clone: Its antigen remains unidentified.

Some clones are missing from TCRdb's copy, which holds only in-frame ones; the method was immunoSEQ multiplex PCR. Of fewer than 50,000 clones listed, almost 90% were seen once; the top ten hold approximately 9.1%. Per germline, CDR1 MNHEY and CDR2 SMNVEV (reference sequence). The CDR3 sequence is 22 residues long. The junction had 24 bases not matched to a gene; V was cut back by 4 bases and J by 5 bases. The input for sequencing was peripheral blood mononuclear cells (PBMCs), taken at baseline. The V and J genes are TRBV27 and TRBJ2-1; 12 bases match TRBD2. The clonotype comes from a human donor with classical Hodgkin lymphoma. The CDR3 is CASSSDRDTPRASGRAHNEQFF. CDR3 in DNA: TGTGCCAGCAGTTCCGACCGTGACACGCCTCGGGCTAGCGGGAGGGCCCACAATGAGCAGTTCTTC.